This T cell receptor beta chain appears in the sequencing data of a study of beta chain features in type 1 diabetes. Investigators reverse transcribed all isolated RNA, so they sequenced expressed TCRB transcripts. Sequencing was performed with immunoSEQ multiplex PCR; in TCRdb, only in-frame clones are kept and a portion is missing. The table has around 310,000 clones, about 13% seen once; the top ten hold about 0.015%. This clone was seen only a few times. What it binds is not known. Germline V gives CDR1 SGHRS, CDR2 YFSETQ. V dropped 3 bases and J dropped 6; count of bases not matched to a gene: 6. The CDR3 contains 15 residues. The study, taken as a whole, reports: Shortening of TCRB CDR3s, moderate but significant, appeared in all four CD4+ subsets of Type 1 diabetes patients. The study found fewer insertions and more deletions at VDJ junctions in type 1 diabetes patients. Researchers could not determine here whether HLA type influences TCRB rearrangement. Although PCR might favor shorter templates, it would do so equally in patients and controls.

The sequenced sample consisted of naive CD4+ T cells from blood. The chain is built from TRBV5-1 and TRBJ2-1; 10 nucleotides agree with TRBD1. The receptor comes from a woman aged 18-30 years with type 1 diabetes. CDR3 residues: CASSSTGQGPNEQFF. CDR3 sequence (DNA): TGCGCCAGCAGCTCCACGGGACAGGGGCCCAATGAGCAGTTCTTC.